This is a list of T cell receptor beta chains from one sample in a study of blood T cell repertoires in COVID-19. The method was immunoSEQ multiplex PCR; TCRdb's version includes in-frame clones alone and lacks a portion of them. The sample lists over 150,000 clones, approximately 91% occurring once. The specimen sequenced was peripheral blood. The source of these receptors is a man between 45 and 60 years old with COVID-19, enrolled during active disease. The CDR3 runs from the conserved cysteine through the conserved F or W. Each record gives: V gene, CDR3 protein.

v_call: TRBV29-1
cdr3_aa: CSVEIQGGYGYTF

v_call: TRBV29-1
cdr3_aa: CSVLQGSYNEQFF

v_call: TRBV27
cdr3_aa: CATSDTYNSPLHF

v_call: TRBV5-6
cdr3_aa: CASSLGLIANYGYTF

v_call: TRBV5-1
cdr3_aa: CASSEGTGGEKLFF

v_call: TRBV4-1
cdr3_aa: CASSQDLRLAGDNEQFF

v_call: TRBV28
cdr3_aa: CASSLYASGKLLSSTDTQYF

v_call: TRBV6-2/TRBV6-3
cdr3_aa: CASSGTGNSPLHF

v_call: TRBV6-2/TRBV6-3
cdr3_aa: CASSLGTSGGMNEQYF

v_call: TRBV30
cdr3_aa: CAWRVYLGGTEAFF

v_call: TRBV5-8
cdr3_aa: CASSLAGGSIWIGYTF

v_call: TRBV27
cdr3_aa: CASSSIWTVRTGEAFF

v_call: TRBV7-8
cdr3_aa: CASSLYGRARHYEQYF

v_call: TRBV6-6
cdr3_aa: CASSYSGTSSEQYF

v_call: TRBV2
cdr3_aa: CASSRKDRDGYTF

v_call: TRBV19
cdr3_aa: CASSIAGSSYNEQFF

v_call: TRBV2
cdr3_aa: CASRTGTYRGDNYNEQFF

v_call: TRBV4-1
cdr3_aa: CASSQRAGGGNEQFF

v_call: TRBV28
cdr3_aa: CASSRPVSSWQPQHF

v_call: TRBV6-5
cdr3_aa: CASSYSILAGLYEQYF

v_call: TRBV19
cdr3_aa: CASSTRQGGWSGANVLTF

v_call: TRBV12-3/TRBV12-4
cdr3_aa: CASSFTEPPIYF

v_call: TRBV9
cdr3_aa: CASSVGGIMNTEAFF

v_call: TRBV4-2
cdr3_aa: CASSQDLAGSGTDTQYF

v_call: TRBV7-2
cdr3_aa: CASSLVLGEAGELFF

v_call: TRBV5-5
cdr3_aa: CASSLRGPSASYNEQFF

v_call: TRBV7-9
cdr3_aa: CASSLWANEAFF

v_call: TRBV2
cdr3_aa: CASSGGHSYNSPLHF

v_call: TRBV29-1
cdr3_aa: CSGVGTGARSETQYF

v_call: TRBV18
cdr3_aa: CASSPMAGGAETQYF

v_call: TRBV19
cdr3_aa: CASSPGLSYNEQFF

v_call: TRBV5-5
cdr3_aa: CASSLTSYYQETQYF

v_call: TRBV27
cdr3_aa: CASSLSTAAEAYNEQFF

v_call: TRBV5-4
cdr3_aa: CASSFSSEESYEQYF

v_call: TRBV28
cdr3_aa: CASTKTATDTQYF

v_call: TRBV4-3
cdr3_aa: CASSQDHRTGDNSPLHF

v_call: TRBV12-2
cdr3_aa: CASRLTGLAGGYYEQYF

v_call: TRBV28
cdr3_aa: CASRDGTSGIRGETQYF

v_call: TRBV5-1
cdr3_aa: CASSFGQGAGNIQYF

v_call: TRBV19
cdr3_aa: CASMILGGRSNQPQHF

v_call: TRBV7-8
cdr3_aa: CASSHLYREGLKTQYF

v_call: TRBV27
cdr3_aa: CASSAKLAGGLDSYNEQFF

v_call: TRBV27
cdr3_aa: CASSLGTGNTEAFF

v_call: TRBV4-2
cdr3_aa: CASSRGTAQGFDTEAFF

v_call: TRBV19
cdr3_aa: CASSMGQGAHNEQFF

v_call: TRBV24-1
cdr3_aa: CATSDRREGTDTQYF

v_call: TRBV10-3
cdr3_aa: CAISETGVEDNQPQHF

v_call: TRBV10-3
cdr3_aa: CAISGREEETQYF

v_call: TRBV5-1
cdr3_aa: CASSFAGAQLAGSGANVLTF

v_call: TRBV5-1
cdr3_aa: CASSFTGTGISYEQYF

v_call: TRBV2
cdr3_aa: CASRHRGGDTGELFF

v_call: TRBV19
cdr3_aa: CASRPGRGLGYGYTF

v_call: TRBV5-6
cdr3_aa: CASSLLRDTDTQYF

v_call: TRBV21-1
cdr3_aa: CASSQTSGSLEETQYF

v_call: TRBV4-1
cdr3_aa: CASSQPTYGLAGLPQETQYF

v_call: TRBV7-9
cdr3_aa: CASSLGEEREAFF

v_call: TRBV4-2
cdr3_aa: CASSHPRNTEAFF

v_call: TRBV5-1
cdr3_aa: CASSSLAGGVAGTNTGELFF

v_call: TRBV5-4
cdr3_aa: CASSPLAGSYNEQFF